This T cell receptor (beta chain) came from a study of blood T cell repertoires in COVID-19. Overall study: Sample material is recorded as cDNA or gDNA derived from T cells, B-cell-depleted T cells, or PBMCs.

This clone was seen just once. Seattle patient enrollment occurred during active infection, with longitudinal follow-up thereafter. How the authors handled the data: How many nucleated cells were present was estimated from reference gene primer amplification. The data were produced by immunoSEQ multiplex PCR, yet TCRdb's version contains in-frame clones alone and is incomplete. The V and J calls and clone size are taken from that table; D and trimming were inferred from the DNA. The data show about 170,000 clones, around 87% seen once. The V and J ends lost 3 bases and 6 bases, in that order; junction bases with no gene match: 1. Germline CDR1 and CDR2: LNHDA and SQIVND (reference sequence). This CDR3 is 13 amino acids long.

The sample taken for sequencing was peripheral blood. V is TRBV19 and J is TRBJ2-2; 7 nucleotides match TRBD1. This receptor was obtained from a woman older than 75 with COVID-19, enrolled during active disease. The CDR3 loop reads CASSIDRAGELFF. CDR3 coding DNA: TGTGCCAGTAGTATCGACAGGGCCGGGGAGCTGTTTTTT.